This is a list of T cell receptor beta chains from one sample in a study of blood T cell repertoires in COVID-19. Using immunoSEQ multiplex PCR, the repertoire was profiled, and TCRdb retains in-frame clones only, with some absent. The data show 220,000 or so clones, almost 90% seen once. Sequenced input: PBMCs or T cells enriched from blood (not recorded which). These receptors all stem from a man aged 25 to 40 who had been exposed to COVID-19. Each CDR3 is given with its conserved first and last residue.

v_call cdr3_length cdr3_aa
TRBV5-6 16 CASSFLVPGENTEAFF
TRBV19 17 CASSHETGLLLNTEAFF
TRBV19 15 CASSPGQGSNQPQHF
TRBV4-2 16 CASSQGLAGTQETQYF
TRBV7-9 16 CASSARTRPNTGELFF
TRBV10-3 15 CAISESVRQTYEQYF
TRBV19 16 CASKAPGQGDTGELFF
TRBV7-9 13 CASSRTGTYGYTF
TRBV7-2 12 CASSLYSYEQYF
TRBV2 16 CASRDHRASSGNTIYF
TRBV5-1 15 CASSRTSGGLNEQFF
TRBV3-1/TRBV3-2 13 CASSQQGGHEQYF
TRBV19 18 CASSRVVGQGFSNQPQHF
TRBV18 14 CASSPTHNTGELFF
TRBV7-6 15 CASSLVGGESGELFF
TRBV14 15 CASSQLDRPNSPLHF
TRBV7-9 14 CASSLAGLQETQYF
TRBV5-1 15 CASRLTSGGFDEQYF
TRBV10-2 14 CASSVNGGSYEQYF
TRBV11-2 14 CASSLAIVGDEQFF
TRBV27 15 CAIRAPSGRADTQYF
TRBV7-9 15 CASSLWSGGVTEAFF
TRBV30 15 CAWGARRGGGDTQYF
TRBV5-1 13 CASSFSGQNEQFF
TRBV19 14 CASSQQGSNSPLHF
TRBV29-1 13 CSVAPTGGRLAFF
TRBV2 12 CATRGAGYGYTF
TRBV29-1 16 CSAQAPSGGSSYEQYF
TRBV5-6 14 CASSRVWVNTEAFF
TRBV9 16 CASSSLTSGGENEQFF
TRBV30 14 CAWSDRGRRGVYTF
TRBV7-9 16 CASSLWGLGGNQPQHF
TRBV3-1/TRBV3-2 13 CASSQDRGYEQYF
TRBV5-1 15 CASSKSSGTYNEQFF
TRBV3-1/TRBV3-2 15 CASSQDPGGDYGYTF
TRBV24-1 15 CATSDFGRAWYGYTF
TRBV6-5 13 CASSSGTSNEQFF
TRBV19 16 CASSIPGQAGTGELFF
TRBV5-6 14 CASSLGGGDQPQHF
TRBV10-3 13 CASRAGLQETQYF
TRBV6-5 15 CASSPRAGASYEQYF
TRBV4-3 18 CASSQEGQGASGANVLTF
TRBV7-3 15 CASSLSGIRNSPLHF
TRBV19 11 CASRQNTEAFF
TRBV18 17 CASSRFPLSEGANVLTF
TRBV7-9 14 CASSLGQNYYGYTF
TRBV7-9 16 CASSPPADRMGETQYF
TRBV5-5 14 CASSFRGGEEKLFF
TRBV2 13 CASMGGHQETQYF